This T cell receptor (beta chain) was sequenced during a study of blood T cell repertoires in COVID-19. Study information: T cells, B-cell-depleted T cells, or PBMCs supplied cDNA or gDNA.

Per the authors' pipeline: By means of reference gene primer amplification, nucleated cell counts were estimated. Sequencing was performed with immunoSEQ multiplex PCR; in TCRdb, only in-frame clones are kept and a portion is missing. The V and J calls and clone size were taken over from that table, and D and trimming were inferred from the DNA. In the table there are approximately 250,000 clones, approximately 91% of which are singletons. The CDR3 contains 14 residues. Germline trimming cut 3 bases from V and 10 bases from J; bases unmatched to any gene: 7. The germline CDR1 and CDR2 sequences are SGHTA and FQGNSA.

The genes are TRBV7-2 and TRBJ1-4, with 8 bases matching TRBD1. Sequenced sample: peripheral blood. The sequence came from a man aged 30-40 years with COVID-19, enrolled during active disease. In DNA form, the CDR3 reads TGTGCCAGCAGCTTCACTCAGGGGGCGGGAAAACTGTTTTTT. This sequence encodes CASSFTQGAGKLFF.